This T cell receptor beta chain was identified in a study of beta chain features in type 1 diabetes. Study-wide results and caveats: The naive, central memory and Treg TCRB repertoires of patients appeared to be more similar to one another than those of healthy donors.

Purity of each sorted population was above 95%. Reverse transcription of all isolated RNA meant that expressed TCRB transcripts were sequenced. Data came from immunoSEQ multiplex PCR; TCRdb stores just in-frame clones and leaves some out. The sample records 250,000 or so clones, 68% being singletons. Notes on this clone: Its specificity is not known.

Sequencing was performed on naive CD4+ T cells from blood. The source is a man aged 25-45 years in good health.

The CDR3 loop reads CSVVPGTIGNEQFF. The CDR3 region has the DNA TGCAGCGTTGTTCCAGGGACTATCGGCAATGAGCAGTTCTTC. The chain carries TRBV29-1 and TRBJ2-1; the match to TRBD2 covers 7 bases. The germline gives CDR1 SQVTM, CDR2 ANQGSEA. V shed 4 bases, J shed 6 bases, and the junction held 9 bases outside the gene matches. The CDR3 is made up of 14 amino acids.